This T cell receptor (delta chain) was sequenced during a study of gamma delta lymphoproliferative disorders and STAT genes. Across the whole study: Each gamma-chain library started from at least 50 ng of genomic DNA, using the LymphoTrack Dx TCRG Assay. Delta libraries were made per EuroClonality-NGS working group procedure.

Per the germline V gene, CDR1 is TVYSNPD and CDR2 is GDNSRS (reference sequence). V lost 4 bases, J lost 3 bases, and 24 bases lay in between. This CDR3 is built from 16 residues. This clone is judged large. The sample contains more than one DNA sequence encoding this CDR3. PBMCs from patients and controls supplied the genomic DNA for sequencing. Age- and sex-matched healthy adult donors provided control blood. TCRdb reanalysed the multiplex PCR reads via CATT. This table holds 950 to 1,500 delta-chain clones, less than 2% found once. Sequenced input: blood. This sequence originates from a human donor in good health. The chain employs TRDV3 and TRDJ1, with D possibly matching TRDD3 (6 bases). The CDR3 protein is CASRPGLGMGPDKLIF. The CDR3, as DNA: TGTGCCTCGCGCCCGGGGCTGGGGATGGGTCCCGATAAACTCATCTTT.